Described below is a single T cell receptor beta chain sequence and its context. Its antigen is not known. This entry is derived from a study of vaccination and CD4 T cells after COVID-19. The treatment is: approximately 9-day PBMC culture with coronavirus spike peptide pools or control peptides (ViraFEST assay). ViraFEST grew antigen-specific T cells using peptide pools, then sequenced TCRs. Per germline, CDR1 MNHEY and CDR2 SVGEGT. V shed 3 bases and J shed 1 base, with 10 bases lying between them. The CDR3 consists of 15 residues. With the Oncomine TCR Beta short-read assay, DNA from cultured CD4+ T cells was sequenced. Genomic DNA was taken out of cultured CD4+ T cells by extraction. MiXCR, run by TCRdb on the PCR reads, gives a single entry per CDR3 protein. This sample carries roughly 15,000 distinct CDR3 sequences, around half of them seen once, and the ten largest clones take approximately 26%.

This chain uses TRBV6-2 or TRBV6-3 with TRBJ2-1; D is possibly TRBD1 or TRBD2 (5 bases each). The origin of this receptor is a human donor with COVID-19. Sequences were derived from cultured CD4+ T cells from blood, sampled after SARS-CoV-2 vaccination. CDR3 loop: CASSYSGPSYNEQFF. DNA of the CDR3: TGTGCCAGCAGTTATTCGGGACCGTCCTACAATGAGCAGTTCTTC.